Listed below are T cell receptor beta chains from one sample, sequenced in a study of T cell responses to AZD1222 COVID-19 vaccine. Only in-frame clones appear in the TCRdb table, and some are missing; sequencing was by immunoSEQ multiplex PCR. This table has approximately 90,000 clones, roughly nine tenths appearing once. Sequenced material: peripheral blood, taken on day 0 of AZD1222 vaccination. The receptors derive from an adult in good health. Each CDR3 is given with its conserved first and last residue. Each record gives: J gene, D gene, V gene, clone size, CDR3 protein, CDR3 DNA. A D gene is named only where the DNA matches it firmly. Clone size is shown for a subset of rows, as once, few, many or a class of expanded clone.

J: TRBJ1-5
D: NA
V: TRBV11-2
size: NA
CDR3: CASSLGSMNQPQHF
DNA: TGTGCCAGCAGCTTAGGTAGTATGAATCAGCCCCAGCATTTT

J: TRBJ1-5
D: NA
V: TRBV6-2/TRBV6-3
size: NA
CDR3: CASSYSGGRNQPQHF
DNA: TGTGCCAGCAGTTACTCGGGGGGGCGCAATCAGCCCCAGCATTTT

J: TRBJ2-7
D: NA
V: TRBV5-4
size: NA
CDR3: CASSLFTGNEQYF
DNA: TGTGCCAGCAGCTTGTTTACAGGGAACGAGCAGTACTTC

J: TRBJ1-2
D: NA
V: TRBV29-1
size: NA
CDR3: CSVEDRRGYGYTF
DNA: TGCAGCGTTGAAGATCGCAGGGGCTATGGCTACACCTTC

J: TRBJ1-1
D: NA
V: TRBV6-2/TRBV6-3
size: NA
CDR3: CASSLAGLRTEAFF
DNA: TGTGCCAGCAGTTTAGCAGGGTTAAGGACTGAAGCTTTCTTT

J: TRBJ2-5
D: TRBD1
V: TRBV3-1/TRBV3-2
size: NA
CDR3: CASSQGRTGLQETQYF
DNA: TGTGCCAGCAGCCAAGGCAGGACAGGGCTCCAAGAGACCCAGTACTTC

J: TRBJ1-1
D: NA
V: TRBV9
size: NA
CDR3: CASSVGHSPNTEAFF
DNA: TGTGCCAGCAGCGTTGGACATTCCCCGAACACTGAAGCTTTCTTT

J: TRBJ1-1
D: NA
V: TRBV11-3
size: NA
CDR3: CASRLTGRAFF
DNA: TGTGCCAGCAGGCTTACAGGGAGGGCTTTCTTT

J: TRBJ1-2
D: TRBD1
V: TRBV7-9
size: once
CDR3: CASSPLLDRAGGGYTF
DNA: TGTGCCAGCAGCCCCCTATTAGACAGGGCTGGTGGTGGCTACACCTTC

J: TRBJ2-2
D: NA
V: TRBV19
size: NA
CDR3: CASSTRWSNTGELFF
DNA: TGTGCCAGTAGTACCCGTTGGTCGAACACCGGGGAGCTGTTTTTT

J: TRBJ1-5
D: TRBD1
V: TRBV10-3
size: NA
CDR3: CAISSTGGTQPQHF
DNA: TGTGCCATCAGTTCTACAGGGGGAACTCAGCCCCAGCATTTT

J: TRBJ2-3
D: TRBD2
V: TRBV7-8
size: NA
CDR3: CASSLGGGSPDTQYF
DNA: TGTGCCAGCAGCTTAGGGGGAGGGAGCCCAGATACGCAGTATTTT

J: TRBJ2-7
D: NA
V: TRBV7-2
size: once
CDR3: CASSLEGKGSYEQYF
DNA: TGTGCCAGCTCCCTGGAAGGGAAGGGCTCCTACGAGCAGTACTTC

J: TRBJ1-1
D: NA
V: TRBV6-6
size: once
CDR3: CASSLLSDTEAFF
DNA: TGTGCCAGCAGCCTACTGTCGGACACTGAAGCTTTCTTT

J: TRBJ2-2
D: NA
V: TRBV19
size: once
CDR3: CARRPTGELFF
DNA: TGTGCCAGGAGACCCACCGGGGAGCTGTTTTTT

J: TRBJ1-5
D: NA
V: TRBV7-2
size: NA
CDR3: CASSLGGRGNQPQHF
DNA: TGTGCCAGCAGCTTGGGGGGGAGAGGAAATCAGCCCCAGCATTTT

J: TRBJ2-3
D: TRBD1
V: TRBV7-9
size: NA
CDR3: CASRWDRDPTDTQYF
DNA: TGTGCCAGCAGATGGGACAGGGACCCCACAGATACGCAGTATTTT

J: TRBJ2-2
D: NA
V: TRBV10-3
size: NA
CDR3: CSHRGPGGFEGGAAGELFF
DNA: TGCTCCCACCGGGGGCCAGGGGGGTTCGAGGGAGGGGCGGCCGGGGAGCTGTTTTTT

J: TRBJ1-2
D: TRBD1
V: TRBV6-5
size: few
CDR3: CASSRQGDYGYTF
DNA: TGTGCCAGCAGCCGACAGGGGGACTATGGCTACACCTTC

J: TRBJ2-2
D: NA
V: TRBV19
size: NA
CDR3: CASSMVRQTLDGELFF
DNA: TGTGCCAGTAGTATGGTCCGACAGACCCTCGACGGGGAGCTGTTTTTT

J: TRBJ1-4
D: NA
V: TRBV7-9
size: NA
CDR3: CASSRIGGLLETNEKLFF
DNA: TGTGCCAGCAGTCGAATAGGGGGGCTCCTTGAAACTAATGAAAAACTGTTTTTT

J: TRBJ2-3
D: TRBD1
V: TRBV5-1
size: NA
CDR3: CASSGGDRVSADTQYF
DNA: TGCGCCAGCAGCGGTGGGGACAGGGTCAGTGCAGATACGCAGTATTTT

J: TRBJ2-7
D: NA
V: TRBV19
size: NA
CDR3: CASSISDYEQYF
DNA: TGTGCCAGTAGTATTTCGGACTACGAGCAGTACTTC

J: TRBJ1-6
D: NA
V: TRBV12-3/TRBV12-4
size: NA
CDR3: CASSLGNSPLHF
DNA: TGTGCCAGCAGTTTAGGGAATTCACCCCTCCACTTT

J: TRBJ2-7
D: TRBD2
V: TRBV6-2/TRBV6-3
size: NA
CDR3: CASSPGTSGRGNEQYF
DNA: TGTGCCAGCAGCCCCGGGACTAGCGGGAGGGGGAACGAGCAGTACTTC

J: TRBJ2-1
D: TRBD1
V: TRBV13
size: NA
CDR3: CASSPRQGSDEQFF
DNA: TGTGCCAGCAGCCCCAGACAGGGGAGCGATGAGCAGTTCTTC

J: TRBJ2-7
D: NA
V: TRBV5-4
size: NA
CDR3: CASSESYKPYEQYF
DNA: TGTGCCAGCAGCGAAAGCTATAAACCCTACGAGCAGTACTTC

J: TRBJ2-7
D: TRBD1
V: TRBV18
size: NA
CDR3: CASSPTGGSSYEQYF
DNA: TGTGCCAGCTCCCCTACAGGGGGCTCTTCCTACGAGCAGTACTTC

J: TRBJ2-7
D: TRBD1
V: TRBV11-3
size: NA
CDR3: CASSPGDRVIDEQYF
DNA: TGTGCCAGCAGCCCAGGGGACAGAGTTATCGACGAGCAGTACTTC

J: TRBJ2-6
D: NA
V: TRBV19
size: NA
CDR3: CASSTGRNSGANVLTF
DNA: TGTGCCAGTAGTACCGGACGCAACTCTGGGGCCAACGTCCTGACTTTC